This T cell receptor beta chain appears in the sequencing data of a study of blood T cells in healthy people across ages. Germline loops: CDR1 MGHRA, CDR2 YSYEKL. This CDR3 has 19 amino acids. The V segment lost 0 bases and the J segment 0 bases; nucleotides outside the gene matches: 9. The second PCR ran about 6 to 12 cycles with a sample-barcoded 5' primer and J-beta primers. TCRdb processed the 5' RACE reads anew with MiXCR; each CDR3 protein has one entry. The sample consists of hundreds of thousands of distinct CDR3 sequences, over 45% of them appearing once. A minimum of 6 micrograms of total RNA was extracted per sample.

The chain uses TRBV4-1 and TRBJ2-1, with 9 bases fitting TRBD1. The TCR was taken from a woman aged 55-69 years in good health. Source material: blood. The CDR3 loop is CASSQDGGQGITSYNEQFF. CDR3 DNA: TGCGCCAGCAGCCAAGATGGGGGACAGGGCATTACCTCCTACAATGAGCAGTTCTTC.